The rows below give T cell receptor beta chains drawn from one sample of a study of PD-L1 blockade in urothelial cancer. The assay was immunoSEQ multiplex PCR, and TCRdb's table has in-frame clones only and misses some. The table includes tens of thousands of clones, 91% detected once. Sequenced material: PBMCs, taken around atezolizumab (anti-PD-L1) treatment. The receptors shown here come from a woman aged 55-69 years with urothelial cancer. CDR3s include the opening cysteine and the closing phenylalanine or tryptophan. The order of the fields is V gene, J gene, clone size, D gene, CDR3 protein, CDR3 DNA. The D gene is left open where the match is weak. Rows give clone size only sometimes, using once, few, many, or a class for an expanded clone.

TRBV19	TRBJ1-1	NA	TRBD1	CASSMTGMNTEAFF	TGTGCCAGTAGTATGACAGGGATGAACACTGAAGCTTTCTTT
TRBV29-1	TRBJ2-1	NA	NA	CSVELAGDEQFF	TGCAGCGTTGAACTAGCCGGGGATGAGCAGTTCTTC
TRBV10-1	TRBJ2-1	NA	TRBD1	CASSNGQGVDEQFF	TGCGCCAGCAGTAACGGACAGGGAGTCGATGAGCAGTTCTTC
TRBV28	TRBJ2-3	NA	TRBD1	CASSSGQGGRDTQYF	TGTGCCAGCAGTTCCGGACAGGGTGGCAGAGATACGCAGTATTTT
TRBV29-1	TRBJ2-1	NA	NA	CSVDSGEGKVF	TGCAGCGTTGACTCGGGAGAGGGAAAGGTCTTC
TRBV14	TRBJ2-7	NA	TRBD2	CASSQARSGRDEQYF	TGTGCCAGCAGCCAAGCGAGGAGCGGGAGGGACGAGCAGTACTTC
TRBV6-5	TRBJ1-5	once	TRBD1	CASSYSPGGRQPQHF	TGTGCCAGCAGTTATTCCCCAGGGGGCAGGCAGCCCCAGCATTTT
TRBV18	TRBJ2-7	once	NA	CASSLVERSRGYEQYF	TGTGCCAGCTCACTAGTCGAGCGGAGCCGAGGGTACGAGCAGTACTTC
TRBV9	TRBJ2-3	once	NA	CASSVDGSTDTQYF	TGTGCCAGCAGCGTAGACGGGAGCACAGATACGCAGTATTTT
TRBV2	TRBJ2-7	NA	NA	CASSEGGRALRRGLEQYF	TGTGCCAGCAGTGAAGGGGGCCGGGCCCTGAGGAGGGGTCTCGAGCAGTACTTC
TRBV29-1	TRBJ1-2	NA	TRBD1	CSVGDRFYGYTF	TGCAGCGTTGGGGACAGGTTCTATGGCTACACCTTC